Listed below are T cell receptor beta chains from one sample, sequenced in a study of patients and donors after allogeneic stem cell transplantation. TCRdb ran MiXCR on the RT-PCR reads and lists one entry per CDR3 protein. The table has 150,000 to 200,000 distinct CDR3 sequences, about 32% seen once. Sequencing used blood, either unsorted or a sorted T cell fraction (not recorded which). These receptors were taken from a human donor who was either an allogeneic HSCT recipient or a stem cell or donor lymphocyte infusion donor (not recorded which). It is not recorded whose cells these are; they may come from a transplant donor. Each CDR3 is given with its conserved first and last residue. The D gene is left open where the match is weak. The size of a clone is reported for some rows only, either as once, few or many, or as a class for expanded clones.

-	TRBV20-1	medium-sized	TRBJ1-1	CSAFLPGQWNTEAFF	TGCAGTGCTTTTCTTCCGGGACAATGGAACACTGAAGCTTTCTTT
-	TRBV27	few	TRBJ1-2	CASGRNRGYTF	TGTGCCAGCGGTCGGAACCGAGGCTACACCTTC
-	TRBV5-1	-	TRBJ1-1	CASSLASGHFNTEAFF	TGCGCCAGCAGCTTGGCCTCGGGACACTTTAACACTGAAGCTTTCTTT
-	TRBV20-1	few	TRBJ1-1	CSARDFRGRVTEAFF	TGCAGTGCTAGAGATTTTCGGGGGAGGGTGACTGAAGCTTTCTTT
TRBD1	TRBV7-8	-	TRBJ1-5	CASSLYLQGANQPQHF	TGTGCCAGCAGCTTATATTTACAGGGGGCGAATCAGCCCCAGCATTTT
-	TRBV5-5	few	TRBJ1-1	CASSLGQVGRGTEAFF	TGTGCCAGCAGCTTGGGACAGGTGGGTCGAGGGACTGAAGCTTTCTTT
-	TRBV20-1	few	TRBJ2-1	CSPKGGPRDPPYNEQFF	TGCAGTCCAAAAGGGGGTCCGCGGGATCCGCCCTACAATGAGCAGTTCTTC
-	TRBV12-3/TRBV12-4	-	TRBJ2-5	CASSFPLAETQYF	TGTGCCAGCAGTTTCCCTCTCGCAGAGACCCAGTACTTC
-	TRBV12-3/TRBV12-4	many	TRBJ1-5	CASSLRDGDQPQHF	TGTGCCAGCAGTTTAAGGGACGGAGATCAGCCCCAGCATTTT
TRBD2	TRBV29-1	-	TRBJ2-5	CSGGGQETQYF	TGCAGCGGCGGGGGCCAAGAGACCCAGTACTTC
-	TRBV2	-	TRBJ1-3	CASSDWGILNTIYF	TGTGCCAGCAGTGATTGGGGGATTCTAAACACCATATATTTT
TRBD2	TRBV27	few	TRBJ2-7	CASSITGRDSYEQYF	TGTGCCAGCAGTATAACGGGGAGGGACTCCTACGAGCAGTACTTC
TRBD2	TRBV2	-	TRBJ2-1	CASMKRESTYNEQFF	TGTGCCAGCATGAAGCGGGAGAGTACCTACAATGAGCAGTTCTTC
TRBD2	TRBV20-1	few	TRBJ2-1	CSATLPAGGVQFF	TGCAGTGCAACCCTACCGGCGGGAGGGGTACAGTTCTTC
TRBD1	TRBV12-3/TRBV12-4	few	TRBJ2-1	CASTSTGKNEQFF	TGTGCCAGCACCTCGACAGGGAAGAATGAGCAGTTCTTC
-	TRBV7-8	few	TRBJ1-4	CASSFQDSSTNEKLFF	TGTGCCAGCAGCTTCCAAGACAGTTCAACTAATGAAAAACTGTTTTTT
-	TRBV25-1	-	TRBJ2-3	CASSDKPSTDTQYF	TGTGCCAGCAGTGACAAACCTAGCACAGATACGCAGTATTTT
TRBD1	TRBV20-1	many	TRBJ1-4	CSARFATGDEKLFF	TGCAGTGCTAGATTTGCGACAGGGGATGAAAAACTGTTTTTT
TRBD2	TRBV6-5	-	TRBJ2-7	CASTRLAGGVEQYF	TGTGCCAGCACCCGACTAGCGGGAGGCGTCGAGCAGTACTTC
TRBD2	TRBV7-9	few	TRBJ2-5	CASSSNPGLASETQYF	TGTGCCAGCAGCTCAAACCCGGGACTAGCATCAGAGACCCAGTACTTC
TRBD2	TRBV19	-	TRBJ2-7	CASRLAGVDEQYF	TGTGCCAGTAGACTAGCGGGAGTTGACGAACAGTACTTC
TRBD1	TRBV10-3	-	TRBJ2-7	CAIRARTGGREAPYEQYF	TGTGCCATCAGAGCCCGGACAGGGGGAAGGGAGGCTCCCTACGAGCAGTACTTC
-	TRBV20-1	-	TRBJ2-7	CSARASTGAYEQYF	TGCAGTGCTAGGGCTTCAACGGGGGCCTACGAGCAGTACTTC
-	TRBV11-2	-	TRBJ2-3	CASSPGSQDTQYF	TGTGCCAGCAGCCCCGGCAGCCAAGATACGCAGTATTTT
TRBD2	TRBV10-3	few	TRBJ2-4	CAISGSGSQNIQYF	TGTGCCATCAGTGGTAGCGGGAGCCAAAACATTCAGTACTTC
-	TRBV20-1	few	TRBJ1-2	CSASPQDYGYTF	TGCAGTGCTAGTCCCCAGGACTATGGCTACACCTTC
-	TRBV7-9	-	TRBJ1-2	CASSLYRSTTNGYTF	TGTGCCAGCAGCTTATATAGGTCCACAACTAATGGCTACACCTTC
TRBD1	TRBV5-1	few	TRBJ1-1	CATNPGTGGFNMNTEAFF	TGCGCCACTAACCCCGGGACAGGGGGCTTTAACATGAACACTGAAGCTTTCTTT
-	TRBV28	-	TRBJ1-4	CASSSTGRWTEKLFF	TGTGCCAGCAGTTCGACGGGACGGTGGACTGAAAAACTGTTTTTT
TRBD2	TRBV6-2/TRBV6-3	-	TRBJ2-1	CASSRRTSGFLEQFF	TGTGCCAGCAGTCGTCGGACTAGCGGATTCCTAGAGCAGTTCTTC
-	TRBV21-1	-	TRBJ2-1	CASSLYEQFF	TGTGCCAGCTCCCTCTATGAGCAGTTCTTC
-	TRBV5-1	many	TRBJ1-2	CASSLSANYGYTF	TGCGCCAGCAGCTTATCGGCGAACTATGGCTACACCTTC
-	TRBV28	-	TRBJ2-7	CASSKSAGGHEQYF	TGTGCCAGCAGCAAATCCGCGGGCGGTCACGAGCAGTACTTC
-	TRBV28	few	TRBJ1-1	CASSIPQENTEAFF	TGTGCCAGCAGTATCCCTCAGGAGAACACTGAAGCTTTCTTT
TRBD1	TRBV24-1	-	TRBJ2-2	CATSDSAWTGGKNTGELFF	TGTGCCACCAGTGATTCGGCCTGGACAGGGGGCAAGAACACCGGGGAGCTGTTTTTT
-	TRBV25-1	-	TRBJ1-4	CASAHRDPSSKLFF	TGTGCCAGCGCCCACCGGGACCCTTCTTCTAAACTGTTTTTT
TRBD2	TRBV29-1	-	TRBJ2-3	CSVGGRTTDTQYF	TGCAGCGTTGGCGGGAGAACAACAGATACGCAGTATTTT
TRBD1	TRBV28	-	TRBJ2-4	CASSLLGQGAVFTGIQYF	TGTGCCAGCAGTTTATTGGGACAGGGGGCGGTTTTTACTGGCATTCAGTACTTC
-	TRBV4-1	-	TRBJ2-4	CASSQRGQNPGDIQYF	TGCGCCAGCAGCCAAAGGGGACAGAACCCGGGGGACATTCAGTACTTC
-	TRBV12-3/TRBV12-4	-	TRBJ2-3	CASSFSPPTSTDTQYF	TGTGCCAGCAGTTTTAGCCCTCCTACTAGCACAGATACGCAGTATTTT
-	TRBV6-2/TRBV6-3	-	TRBJ1-2	CASSYPLERGWTYGYTF	TGTGCCAGCAGTTACCCCCTGGAACGGGGTTGGACCTATGGCTACACCTTC
-	TRBV4-3	-	TRBJ2-7	CASSQGDNYEQYF	TGCGCCAGCAGCCAAGGGGACAACTACGAGCAGTACTTC
-	TRBV7-9	-	TRBJ2-4	CATGSPGYF	TGTGCCACGGGCTCCCCAGGGTACTTC
-	TRBV21-1	few	TRBJ2-2	CASRTRPLRGELFF	TGTGCCAGCCGCACTAGGCCCTTACGCGGGGAGCTGTTTTTT
-	TRBV5-6	-	TRBJ1-6	CASSLGSQDSPLHF	TGTGCCAGCAGCTTGGGTAGCCAAGATTCACCCCTCCACTTT
-	TRBV7-9	-	TRBJ1-5	CASSPVYSNQPQHF	TGTGCCAGCAGTCCAGTGTATAGCAATCAGCCCCAGCATTTT